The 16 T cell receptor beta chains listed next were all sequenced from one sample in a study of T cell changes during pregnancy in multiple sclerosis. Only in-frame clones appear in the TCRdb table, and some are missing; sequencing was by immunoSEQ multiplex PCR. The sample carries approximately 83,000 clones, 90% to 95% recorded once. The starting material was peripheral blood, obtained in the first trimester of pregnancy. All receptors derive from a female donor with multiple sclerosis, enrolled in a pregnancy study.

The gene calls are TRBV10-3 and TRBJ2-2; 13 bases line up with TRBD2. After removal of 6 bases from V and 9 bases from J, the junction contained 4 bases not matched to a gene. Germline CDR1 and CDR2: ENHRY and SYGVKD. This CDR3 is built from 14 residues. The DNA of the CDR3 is TGTGCCATCAGAACGACTAGCGGGGGGCGGGAGCTGTTTTTT. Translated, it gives CAIRTTSGGRELFF.

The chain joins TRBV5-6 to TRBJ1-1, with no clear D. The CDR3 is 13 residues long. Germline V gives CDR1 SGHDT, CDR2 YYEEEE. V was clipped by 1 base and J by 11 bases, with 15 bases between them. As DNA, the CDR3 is TGTGCCAGCAGCTTGAGCACCTCTGGAGGGGCTTTCTTT. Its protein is CASSLSTSGGAFF.

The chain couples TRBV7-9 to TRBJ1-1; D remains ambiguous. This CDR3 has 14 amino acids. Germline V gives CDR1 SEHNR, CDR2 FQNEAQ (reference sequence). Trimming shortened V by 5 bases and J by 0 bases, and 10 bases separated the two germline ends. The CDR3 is CASSTSRLNTEAFF. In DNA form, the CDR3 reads TGTGCCAGCAGCACTAGTAGGCTGAACACTGAAGCTTTCTTT. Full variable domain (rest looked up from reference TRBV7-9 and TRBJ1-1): DTGVSQNPRHKITKRGQNVTFRCDPISEHNRLYWYRQTLGQGPEFLTYFQNEAQLEKSRLLSDRFSAERPKGSFSTLEIQRTEQGDSAMYLCASSTSRLNTEAFFGQGTRLTVV.

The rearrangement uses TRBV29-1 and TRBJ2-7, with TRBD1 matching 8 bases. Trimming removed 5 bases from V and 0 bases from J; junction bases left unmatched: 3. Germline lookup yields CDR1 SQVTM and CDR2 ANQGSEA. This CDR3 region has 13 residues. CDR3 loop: CSVRTGLSYEQYF. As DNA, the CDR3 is TGCAGCGTTAGGACAGGGCTCTCCTACGAGCAGTACTTC.

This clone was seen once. Written as DNA, the CDR3 is TGTGCCAGCAGCACAATCGGGACAGGGGCCTACGAGCAGTACTTC. This sequence encodes CASSTIGTGAYEQYF. The V gene is TRBV6-1, the J gene TRBJ2-7, with TRBD1 matching over 10 bases. The V gene end was trimmed by 6 bases and the J gene end by 2 bases; junction bases not matched to a gene: 7. This CDR3 spans 15 amino acids. CDR1 and CDR2 (germline): MNHNS, SASEGT.

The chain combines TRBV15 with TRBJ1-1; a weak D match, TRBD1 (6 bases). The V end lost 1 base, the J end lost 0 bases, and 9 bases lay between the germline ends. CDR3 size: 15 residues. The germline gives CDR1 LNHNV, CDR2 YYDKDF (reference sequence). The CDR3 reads CATSRAQGMNTEAFF. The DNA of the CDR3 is TGTGCCACCAGCAGAGCGCAGGGGATGAACACTGAAGCTTTCTTT.

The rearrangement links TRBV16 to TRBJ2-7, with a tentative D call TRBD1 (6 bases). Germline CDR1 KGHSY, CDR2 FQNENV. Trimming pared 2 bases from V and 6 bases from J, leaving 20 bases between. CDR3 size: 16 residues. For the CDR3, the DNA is TGTGCCAGCAGCCAAATCTTCGGCAGGGGAGTAGGCGAGCAGTACTTC. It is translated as CASSQIFGRGVGEQYF.

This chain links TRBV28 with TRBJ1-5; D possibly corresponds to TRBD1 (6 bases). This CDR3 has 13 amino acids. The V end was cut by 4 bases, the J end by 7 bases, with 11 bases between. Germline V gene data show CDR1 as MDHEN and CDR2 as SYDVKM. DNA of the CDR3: TGTGCCAGCAGTTATGGGGGCGCCCAGCCCCAGCATTTT. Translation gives CASSYGGAQPQHF.

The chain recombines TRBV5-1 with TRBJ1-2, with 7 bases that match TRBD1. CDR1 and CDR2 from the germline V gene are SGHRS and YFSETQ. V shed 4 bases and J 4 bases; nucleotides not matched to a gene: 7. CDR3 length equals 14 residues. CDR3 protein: CASSPAAGGYGYTF. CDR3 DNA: TGCGCCAGCAGCCCGGCGGCAGGGGGCTATGGCTACACCTTC.

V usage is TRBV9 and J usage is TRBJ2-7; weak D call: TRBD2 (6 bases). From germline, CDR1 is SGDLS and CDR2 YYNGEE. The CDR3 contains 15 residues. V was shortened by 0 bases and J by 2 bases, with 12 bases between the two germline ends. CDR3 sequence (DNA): TGTGCCAGCAGCGTAGTCGGGGAGGCCCCCTACGAGCAGTACTTC. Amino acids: CASSVVGEAPYEQYF. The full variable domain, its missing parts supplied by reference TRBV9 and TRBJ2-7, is DSGVTQTPKHLITATGQRVTLRCSPRSGDLSVYWYQQSLDQGLQFLIQYYNGEERAKGNILERFSAQQFPDLHSELNLSSLELGDSALYFCASSVVGEAPYEQYFGPGTRLTVT.

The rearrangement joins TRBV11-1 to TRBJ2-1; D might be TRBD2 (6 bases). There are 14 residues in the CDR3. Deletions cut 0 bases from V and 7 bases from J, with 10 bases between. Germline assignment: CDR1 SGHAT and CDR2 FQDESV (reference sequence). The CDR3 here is CASSLARLDNEQFF. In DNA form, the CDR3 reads TGTGCCAGCAGCTTAGCGAGACTAGATAATGAGCAGTTCTTC.

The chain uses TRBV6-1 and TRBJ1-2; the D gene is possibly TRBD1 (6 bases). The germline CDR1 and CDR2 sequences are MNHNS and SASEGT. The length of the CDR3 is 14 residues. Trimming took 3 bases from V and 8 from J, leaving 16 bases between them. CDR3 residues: CASSDAGGGWGYTF. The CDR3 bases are TGTGCCAGCAGTGATGCGGGGGGCGGGTGGGGCTACACCTTC.

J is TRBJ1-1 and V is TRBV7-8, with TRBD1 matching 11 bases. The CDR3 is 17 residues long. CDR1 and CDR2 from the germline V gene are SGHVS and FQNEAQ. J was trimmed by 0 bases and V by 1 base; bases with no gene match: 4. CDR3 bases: TGTGCCAGCAGCTTAGAGTGGGACAGGGGGGTGAACACTGAAGCTTTCTTT. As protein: CASSLEWDRGVNTEAFF. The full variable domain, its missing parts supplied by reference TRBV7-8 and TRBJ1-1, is GAGVSQSPRYKVAKRGQDVALRCDPISGHVSLFWYQQALGQGPEFLTYFQNEAQLDKSGLPSDRFFAERPEGSVSTLKIQRTQQEDSAVYLCASSLEWDRGVNTEAFFGQGTRLTVV.

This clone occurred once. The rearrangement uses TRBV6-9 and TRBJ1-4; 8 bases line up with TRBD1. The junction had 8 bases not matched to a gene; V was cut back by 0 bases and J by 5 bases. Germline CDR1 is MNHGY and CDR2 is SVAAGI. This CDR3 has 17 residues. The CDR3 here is CASSYSTRGLLNEKLFF. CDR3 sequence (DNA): TGTGCCAGCAGTTATTCTACCAGGGGGCTACTAAATGAAAAACTGTTTTTT.

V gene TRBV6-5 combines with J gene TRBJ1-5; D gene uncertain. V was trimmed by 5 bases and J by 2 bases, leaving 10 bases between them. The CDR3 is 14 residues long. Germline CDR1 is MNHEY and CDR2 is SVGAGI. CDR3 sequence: CASSRPGGNQPQHF. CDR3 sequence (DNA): TGTGCCAGCAGTCGCCCCGGGGGCAATCAGCCCCAGCATTTT.

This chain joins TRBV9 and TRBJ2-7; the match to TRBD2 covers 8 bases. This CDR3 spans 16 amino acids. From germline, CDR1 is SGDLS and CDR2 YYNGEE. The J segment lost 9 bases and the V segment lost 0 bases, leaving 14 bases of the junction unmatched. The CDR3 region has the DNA TGTGCCAGCAGCGTAGGTACCGGGACTAGGAGCCAGAGGCAGTACTTC. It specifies CASSVGTGTRSQRQYF.